This entry features one T cell receptor beta chain sequence. The sample is drawn from a study of blood T cell repertoires in COVID-19. Some clones are missing from TCRdb's copy, which holds only in-frame ones; the method was immunoSEQ multiplex PCR. The sample yields about 100,000 clones, around four fifths seen once. In germline, CDR1 is SGHTA, CDR2 FQGNSA. Trimming removed 4 bases from V and 4 bases from J, with 9 bases in between. This CDR3 is built from 13 residues. The sequencing input was peripheral blood. The origin of this receptor is a man aged 70-80 years with active or convalescent COVID-19. The chain combines TRBV7-2 with TRBJ2-3; possibly TRBD2 for D (6 bases). The CDR3 DNA reads TGTGCCAGCAGCTCCCCTAGCGCAGATACGCAGTATTTT. Encoded protein: CASSSPSADTQYF.